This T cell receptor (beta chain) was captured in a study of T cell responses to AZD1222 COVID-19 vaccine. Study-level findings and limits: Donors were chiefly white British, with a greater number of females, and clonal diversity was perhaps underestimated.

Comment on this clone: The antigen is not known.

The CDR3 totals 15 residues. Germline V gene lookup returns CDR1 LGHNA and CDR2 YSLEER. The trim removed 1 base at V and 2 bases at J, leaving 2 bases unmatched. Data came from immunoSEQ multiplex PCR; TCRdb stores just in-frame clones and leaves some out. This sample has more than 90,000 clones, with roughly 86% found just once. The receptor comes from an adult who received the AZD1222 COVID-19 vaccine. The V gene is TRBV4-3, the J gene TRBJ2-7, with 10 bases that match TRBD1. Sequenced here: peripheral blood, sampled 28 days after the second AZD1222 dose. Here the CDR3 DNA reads TGCGCCAGCAGCCAAGCGGGACAGGGGCCCTACGAGCAGTACTTC. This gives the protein CASSQAGQGPYEQYF.